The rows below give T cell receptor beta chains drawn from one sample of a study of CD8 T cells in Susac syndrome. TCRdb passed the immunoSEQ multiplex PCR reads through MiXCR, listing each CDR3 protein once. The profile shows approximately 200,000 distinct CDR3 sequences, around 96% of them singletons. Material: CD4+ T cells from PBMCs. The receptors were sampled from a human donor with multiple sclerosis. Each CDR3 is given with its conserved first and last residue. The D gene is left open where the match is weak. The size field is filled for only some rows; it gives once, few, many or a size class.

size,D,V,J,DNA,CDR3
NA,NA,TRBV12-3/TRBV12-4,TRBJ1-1,TGTGCCAGCAGCCTTCGACAGGCGAACACTGAAGCTTTCTTT,CASSLRQANTEAFF
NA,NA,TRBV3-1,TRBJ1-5,TGTGCCAGCAGCCCCGCTGTCCCGGGACGGCAGCCCCAGCATTTT,CASSPAVPGRQPQHF
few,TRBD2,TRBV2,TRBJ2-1,TGTGCCAGCAGTTCTAGCGGAGCCTACAATGAGCAGTTCTTC,CASSSSGAYNEQFF
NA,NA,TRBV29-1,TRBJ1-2,TGCAGCGTAGGGACATGGGACTATGGCTACACCTTC,CSVGTWDYGYTF
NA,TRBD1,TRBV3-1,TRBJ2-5,TGTGCCAGCAGCCAAGATCAAGGACAGGGGGGGAAGACCCAGTACTTC,CASSQDQGQGGKTQYF
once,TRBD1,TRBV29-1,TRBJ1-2,TGCAGCGCGCGGGACAGGGTGGACTATGGCTACACCTTC,CSARDRVDYGYTF
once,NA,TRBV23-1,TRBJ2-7,TGCGCCAGCCGGATCCACCATGGACTCACTTATGTACCCGACTACGAGCAGTACTTC,CASRIHHGLTYVPDYEQYF
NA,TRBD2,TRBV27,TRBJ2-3,TGTGCCAGCGGCGGGGGTGGGGTCCCCGTCCCCTACACAGATACGCAGTATTTT,CASGGGGVPVPYTDTQYF
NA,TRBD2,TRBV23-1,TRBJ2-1,TGCGCCAGCAGTGTCACGGGACTAGCGGGAGCTGGGGAGCAGTTCTTC,CASSVTGLAGAGEQFF
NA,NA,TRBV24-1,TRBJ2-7,TGTGCCACCAGTGACACCTCCGGCAGGAAGACCTACGAGCAGTACTTC,CATSDTSGRKTYEQYF
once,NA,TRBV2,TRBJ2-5,TGTGCCAGCAGCGAGGTCCAAGAGACCCAGTACTTC,CASSEVQETQYF
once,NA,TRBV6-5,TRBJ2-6,TGTGCCAGCAGTTACCAGACTGGGGCCAACGTCCTGACTTTC,CASSYQTGANVLTF
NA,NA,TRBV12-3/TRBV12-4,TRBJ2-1,TGTGCCAGCAGTTTAGAGTACAATGAGCAGTTCTTC,CASSLEYNEQFF
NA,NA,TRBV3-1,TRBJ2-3,TGTGCCAGCAGCCAGTGGTGGGGGGCAGGGACAGATACGCAGTATTTT,CASSQWWGAGTDTQYF
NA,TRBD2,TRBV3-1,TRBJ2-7,TGTGCCAGCAGCCTTCAACGGGGGGGACTAACCTACGAGCAGTACTTC,CASSLQRGGLTYEQYF
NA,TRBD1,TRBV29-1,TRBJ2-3,TGCAGCGGCGGACAGGGGGCAACAGATACGCAGTATTTT,CSGGQGATDTQYF
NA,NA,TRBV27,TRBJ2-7,TGTGCCAGCAGTTTAAAGGGGAAACTAGAAATCTCCTACGAGCAGTACTTC,CASSLKGKLEISYEQYF
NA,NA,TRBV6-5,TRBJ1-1,TGTGCCAGCAGTCGCCTGGCCCCCCTGAACACTGAAGCTTTCTTT,CASSRLAPLNTEAFF
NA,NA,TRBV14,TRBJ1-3,TGTGCCAGCAGCCAACAGCGCCCCTCTGGAAACACCATATATTTT,CASSQQRPSGNTIYF
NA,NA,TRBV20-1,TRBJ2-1,TGCAGTGGTAGCCCTAGCCGCTCCTACAATGAGCAGTTCTTC,CSGSPSRSYNEQFF
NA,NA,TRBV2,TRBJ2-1,TGTGCCAGCCAGGGGTTCCCACTCGATGAGCAGTTCTTC,CASQGFPLDEQFF
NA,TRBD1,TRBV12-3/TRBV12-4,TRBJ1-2,TGTGCCAGCAGTGCCCTGGGAGGGGGCGTTCATGGCTACACCTTC,CASSALGGGVHGYTF
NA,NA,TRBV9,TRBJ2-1,TGTGCCAGCAGCGTAGAACCGCGACCAGACAATGAGCAGTTCTTC,CASSVEPRPDNEQFF
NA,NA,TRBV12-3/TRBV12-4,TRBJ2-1,TGTGCCAGTTCACTTAGGGGGGCGGTTGAGCAGTTCTTC,CASSLRGAVEQFF
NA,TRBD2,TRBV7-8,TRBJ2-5,TGTGCCAGCAGCGAGGCCAGCGGGAGGGAAGAGACCCAGTACTTC,CASSEASGREETQYF
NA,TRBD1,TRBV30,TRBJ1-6,TGTGCCTGGAGTGTACGGGACAGGGTTTATTCACCCCTCCACTTT,CAWSVRDRVYSPLHF
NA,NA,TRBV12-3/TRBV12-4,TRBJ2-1,TGTGCCAGCAGCCCTCGGCCCATCGACTACAATGAGCAGTTCTTC,CASSPRPIDYNEQFF
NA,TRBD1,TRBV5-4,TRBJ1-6,TGTGCCAGCAGTCGGGACAGGGTAGCATCACCCCTCCACTTT,CASSRDRVASPLHF
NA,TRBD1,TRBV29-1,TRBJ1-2,TGCAGCGCATCAGGGGGTAACTATGGCTACACCTTC,CSASGGNYGYTF
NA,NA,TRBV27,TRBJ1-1,TGTGCCAGCTGCGCCTTACAGGGTACTGAAGCTTTCTTT,CASCALQGTEAFF
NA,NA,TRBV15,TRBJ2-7,TGTGCCACCAGCAGAGAGTTTCTCTACGAGCAGTACTTC,CATSREFLYEQYF
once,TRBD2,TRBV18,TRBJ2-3,TGTGCCAGCTCACCCCTAGCGGGTTCAGATACGCAGTATTTT,CASSPLAGSDTQYF
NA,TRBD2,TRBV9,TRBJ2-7,TGTGCCAGCAGCCTAGCGGCAACCTCCTACGAGCAGTACTTC,CASSLAATSYEQYF
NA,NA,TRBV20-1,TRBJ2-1,TGCAGTGCCAGGGTTGATCTTAATGAGCAGTTCTTC,CSARVDLNEQFF
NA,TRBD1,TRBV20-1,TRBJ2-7,TGCAGTGCTCCGTCAGGACAGGGCTACGAGCAGTACTTC,CSAPSGQGYEQYF
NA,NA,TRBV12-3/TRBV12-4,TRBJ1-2,TGTGCCAGCAGTTTGTTAGGGTCCTCTGGCTACACCTTC,CASSLLGSSGYTF
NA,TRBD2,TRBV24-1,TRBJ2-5,TGTGCCACCAGCTGGACTAGCGGGAGAGGAGAGACCCAGTACTTC,CATSWTSGRGETQYF
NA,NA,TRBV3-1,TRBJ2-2,TGTGCCAGCAGCTCAACCGCCGGGGAGCTGTTTTTT,CASSSTAGELFF
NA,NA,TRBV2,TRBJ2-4,TGTGCCAGCAGCGAATACAGTGCGCAGTACTTC,CASSEYSAQYF
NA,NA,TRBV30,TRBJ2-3,TGTGCCTGGAGTTCAACGGGGGATACGCAGTATTTT,CAWSSTGDTQYF
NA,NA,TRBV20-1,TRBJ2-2,TGCAGTGCTAGACCTCCCGGGACAACGAACACCGGGGAGCTGTTTTTT,CSARPPGTTNTGELFF
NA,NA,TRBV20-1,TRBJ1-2,TGCAGTGTGGGAGATCCCAACTATGGCTACACCTTC,CSVGDPNYGYTF
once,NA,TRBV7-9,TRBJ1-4,TGTGCCAGCAGCTTAGATAACTTGTTAGAAAAACTGTTTTTT,CASSLDNLLEKLFF
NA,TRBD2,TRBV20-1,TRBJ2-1,TGCAGTGCCGGGGCGGTCGCGGGGGGCCTCAATGAGCAGTTCTTC,CSAGAVAGGLNEQFF
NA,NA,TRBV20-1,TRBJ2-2,TGCAGTGCCACTCTCGGACCGGCCGGGGAGCTGTTTTTT,CSATLGPAGELFF
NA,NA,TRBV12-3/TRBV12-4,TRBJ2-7,TGTGCCAGCAGTCCGGACTTCTCCTACGAGCAGTACTTC,CASSPDFSYEQYF
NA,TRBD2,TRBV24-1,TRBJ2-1,TGTGCCACCAGTGACTTGGACGGTAGCGGGAGGGCTAACAATGAGCAGTTCTTC,CATSDLDGSGRANNEQFF
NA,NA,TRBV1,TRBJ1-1,TGCACCAGCAACGAGGGACAGCTGGACACTGAAGCTTTCTTT,CTSNEGQLDTEAFF
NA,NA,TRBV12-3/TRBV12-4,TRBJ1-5,TGTGCCAGCAGTTCGACAAGGACTGCTAATCAGCCCCAGCATTTT,CASSSTRTANQPQHF
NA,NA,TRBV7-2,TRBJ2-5,TGTGCCAGCAGCTACGTTTGGGGCGCGGGTCAAGAGACCCAGTACTTC,CASSYVWGAGQETQYF
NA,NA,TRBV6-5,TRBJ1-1,TGTGCCAGCCACTCAGCGGGAAGTAAAGCTTTCTTT,CASHSAGSKAFF
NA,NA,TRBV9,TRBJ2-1,TGTGCCAGCCAACCCTTTACTACGCGGGATGACAATGAGCAGTTCTTC,CASQPFTTRDDNEQFF
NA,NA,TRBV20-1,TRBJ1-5,TGCAGTGCTACAGGGGTGTATAATCAGCCCCAGCATTTT,CSATGVYNQPQHF
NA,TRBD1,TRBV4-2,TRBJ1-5,TGTGCCAGCAGCCAAGATAGGGACAGGGGGAATCAGCCCCAGCATTTT,CASSQDRDRGNQPQHF
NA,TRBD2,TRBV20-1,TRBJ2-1,TGCAGTGCTAAGCGCAGCGGGAGGCTTGGTGAGCAGTTCTTC,CSAKRSGRLGEQFF